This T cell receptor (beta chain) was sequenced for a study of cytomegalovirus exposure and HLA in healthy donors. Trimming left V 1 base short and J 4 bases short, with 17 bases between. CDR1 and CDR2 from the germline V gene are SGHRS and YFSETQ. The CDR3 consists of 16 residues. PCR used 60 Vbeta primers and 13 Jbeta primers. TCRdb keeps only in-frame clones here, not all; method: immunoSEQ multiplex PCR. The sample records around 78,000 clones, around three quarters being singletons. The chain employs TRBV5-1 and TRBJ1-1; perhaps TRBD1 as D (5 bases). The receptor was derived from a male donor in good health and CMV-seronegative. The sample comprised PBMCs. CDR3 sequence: CASSLLLGGLGTEAFF. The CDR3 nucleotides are TGCGCCAGCAGCTTGCTGTTGGGGGGTCTGGGCACTGAAGCTTTCTTT.